This section outlines one T cell receptor (beta chain) sequence together with its context. Its antigen is unidentified. Purity above 98% was achieved in all sorted populations. The source of the sample is a study of beta chain features in type 1 diabetes. Whole-study context: The study examined some 110,000,000 sorted cells across all samples. Study conclusions and caveats: Shortening of TCRB CDR3s, moderate but significant, appeared in all four CD4+ subsets of Type 1 diabetes patients. Whether HLA type influences TCRB rearrangement remained unresolved here.

All of the isolated RNA was reverse transcribed, so expressed TCRB transcripts were sequenced. The repertoire was sequenced with immunoSEQ multiplex PCR; TCRdb's copy has only in-frame clones and lacks some. The sample consists of 300,000 or so clones, 13% of them appearing once. V lost 2 bases, J lost 1 base, and 8 bases lay in between. CDR1 SQVTM and CDR2 ANQGSEA come from the germline V gene. The CDR3 covers 13 residues. The sequence came from a woman aged 18-35 years with type 1 diabetes. This chain links TRBV29-1 with TRBJ1-2, with D perhaps TRBD1 (6 bases). Material: naive CD4+ T cells from blood. The CDR3 here is CSVEQGFNYGYTF. As DNA, the CDR3 is TGCAGCGTTGAACAGGGGTTTAACTATGGCTACACCTTC.